This T cell receptor (beta chain) was sequenced in a study of radiation and T cells in renal cell carcinoma (dated by TCRdb to the early 2020s). At the level of the whole study: The samples were obtained from a clinical trial, where primary renal cell carcinomas were treated with 15 Gy stereotactic body radiation therapy and then removed by nephrectomy 4 weeks afterward. A total of approximately 53 samples underwent TCR beta sequencing, made up of approximately 26 tumors and about 27 peripheral blood samples. A total of approximately 4 million unique CDR3 nucleotide sequences, encoding 2.5 million to 3 million unique CDR3 amino acid sequences, were found across all 50 or so samples.

TCR beta libraries were generated from genomic DNA with the immunoSEQ kit, following the manufacturer's recommendations. To prepare libraries, a first multiplex PCR with proprietary primers was run, followed by a second PCR that added unique barcodes, and a bead cleanup was done after each round. A positive control reaction and a negative control reaction, both provided in the kit, were run with every batch of samples. The final libraries were assessed on an Agilent 4200 TapeStation D1000 ScreenTape, pooled by volume, and quantified by qPCR. Sequencing was performed on an Illumina NextSeq500 using a MidOutput 150-cycle cartridge, with 156 Read1 cycles, 15 Index1 cycles, and the kit custom primers. The pooled library was loaded at 1.0 pM with approximately 20% PhiX control spiked in. In the source study's methods: Vendor-processed data were analyzed in R, and a clonotype was defined as all T cells sharing the same CDR3 nucleotide sequence. In the clone abundance analyses, frequencies were normalized to the 10,000 most abundant clones in each sample. Before analysis, public T cell clones were removed, and these numbered fewer than six per sample on average. Tumor-enriched clonotypes and baseline blood-enriched clonotypes were defined as those with an abundance difference of at least 32-fold between compartments. A beta-binomial differential abundance model was used to identify clonotypes that were expanded or contracted between blood time points. Similarity between tumor and blood repertoires was quantified using the Baroni-Urbani and Buser coefficient, and groups were compared with two-tailed Wilcoxon tests in R. The table comes from immuneACCESS by way of TCRdb, which keeps in-frame sequences with V and J called. Part of the clones is missing from these tables; in studies checked, under half for an unresolved V gene and the rest for unknown reasons. V and J calls and clone size are copied from that table; D and trimming were computed from the DNA. This sample gives about 130,000 clones in total; around 89% of them show up just once. The ten biggest clones cover 5.8% of the sample.

The investigation overall reported the following: Tracking of blood repertoire dynamics stopped at three to five weeks after treatment, with no follow-up past that point. Top tumor clonotypes rose in blood from baseline to 2 weeks post-radiation, then contracted by 4 weeks, suggesting transient expansion of tumor-resident clones. Because pretreatment tumor biopsies were not available, the baseline intratumoral presence of clonotypes could not be determined. Because the trial had a single-armed design, the trial could not examine how radiation dose or scheduling affected the TCR repertoire.

The time point label corresponds to: blood 2 weeks post-SBRT. In light of the paper, this sample's treatment or condition label describes: 15 Gy SBRT to primary tumor, nephrectomy 4 weeks later. To follow tumor-enriched clonotypes, serial peripheral blood was collected from radiation-treated patients at baseline and at 2 weeks and 4 weeks after SBRT. Every patient's renal cell carcinoma showed clear cell pathology. The QIAamp DNA Blood Mini Kit (Qiagen) was used to prepare genomic DNA for TCR sequencing. The analyses included just those samples that passed every quality control check. A note on this clone: Its antigen has not been determined. Per-nucleotide qualities are absent, and no much larger clonotype sits a single base away.

The sequence was obtained from a woman in her 70s with renal cell carcinoma. This sample comprised blood, obtained from a patient whose treatment included radiotherapy and nephrectomy.

The DNA is as follows: TGTGCCAGCAGCACCCGGGGGGACTACAATGAGCAGTTCTTC. Its coded protein is CASSTRGDYNEQFF. The rearranged chain carries TRBV13 and TRBJ2-1; a stretch of 7 junction bases matches TRBD2. The CDR3 measures 14 amino acids from cysteine to phenylalanine. Here the CDR3 DNA is all that survives: 42 bases in frame from base 1. Ends trimmed: V by 5 bases, J by 3 bases; bases unmatched to a gene: 4. CDR1 PRHDT and CDR2 FYEKMQ are derived from the germline V gene (reference sequence).